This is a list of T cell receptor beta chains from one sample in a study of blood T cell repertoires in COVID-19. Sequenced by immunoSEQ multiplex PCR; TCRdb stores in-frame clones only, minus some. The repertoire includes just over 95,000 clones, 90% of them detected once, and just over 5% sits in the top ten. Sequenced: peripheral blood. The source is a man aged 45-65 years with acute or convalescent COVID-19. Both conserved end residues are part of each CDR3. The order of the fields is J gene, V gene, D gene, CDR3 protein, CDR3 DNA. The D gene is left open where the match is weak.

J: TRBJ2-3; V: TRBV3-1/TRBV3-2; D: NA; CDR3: CASSQDGGGRDTQYF; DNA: TGTGCCAGCAGCCAAGATGGGGGCGGGAGAGATACGCAGTATTTT
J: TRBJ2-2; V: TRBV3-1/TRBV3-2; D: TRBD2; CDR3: CASMASGRTGELFF; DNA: TGTGCCAGCATGGCTAGCGGGAGGACCGGGGAGCTGTTTTTT
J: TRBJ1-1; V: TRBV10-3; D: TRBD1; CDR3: CAITAGRGDTEAFF; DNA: TGTGCCATCACGGCAGGCAGGGGGGATACTGAAGCTTTCTTT
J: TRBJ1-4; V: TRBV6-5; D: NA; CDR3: CASRKGAGRKLFF; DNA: TGTGCCAGCCGGAAAGGGGCAGGTAGAAAACTGTTTTTT
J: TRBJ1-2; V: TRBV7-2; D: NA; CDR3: CASSAETNYGYTF; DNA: TGTGCCAGCAGCGCGGAAACTAACTATGGCTACACCTTC
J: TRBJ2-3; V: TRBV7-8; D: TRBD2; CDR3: CASSRGTSGWEADTQYF; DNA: TGTGCCAGCAGCAGAGGGACTAGCGGGTGGGAGGCAGATACGCAGTATTTT
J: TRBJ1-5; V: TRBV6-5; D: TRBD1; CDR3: CASSPTGYNQPQHF; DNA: TGTGCCAGCAGCCCGACAGGGTACAATCAGCCCCAGCATTTT
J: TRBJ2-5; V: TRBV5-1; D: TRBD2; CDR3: CASSLKAGVQETQYF; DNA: TGCGCCAGCAGCTTGAAAGCGGGGGTCCAAGAGACCCAGTACTTC
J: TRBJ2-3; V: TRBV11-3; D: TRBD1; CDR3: CASSPRQGRTDTQYF; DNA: TGTGCCAGCAGCCCCCGACAGGGACGAACAGATACGCAGTATTTT
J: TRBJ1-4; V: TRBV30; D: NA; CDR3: CAWSVAGEKLFF; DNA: TGTGCCTGGAGTGTTGCGGGTGAAAAACTGTTTTTT
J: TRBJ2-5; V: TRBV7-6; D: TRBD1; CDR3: CASRLQGAETQYF; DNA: TGTGCCAGCAGATTGCAGGGGGCTGAGACCCAGTACTTC
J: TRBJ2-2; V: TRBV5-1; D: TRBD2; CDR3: CASSLEGSGIHTGELFF; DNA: TGCGCCAGCAGCTTGGAAGGTAGCGGGATCCACACCGGGGAGCTGTTTTTT
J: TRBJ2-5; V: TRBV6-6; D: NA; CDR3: CASSYTGAQYF; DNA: TGTGCCAGCAGTTATACCGGGGCCCAGTACTTC
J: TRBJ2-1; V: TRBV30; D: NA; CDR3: CAWSVGGATYNEQFF; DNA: TGTGCCTGGAGTGTAGGAGGGGCTACCTACAATGAGCAGTTCTTC
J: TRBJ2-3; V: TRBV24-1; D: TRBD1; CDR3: CATSDPRGPGDTQYF; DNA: TGTGCCACCAGTGATCCCAGGGGGCCGGGAGATACGCAGTATTTT
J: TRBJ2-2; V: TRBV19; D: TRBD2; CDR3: CASSAGATGELFF; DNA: TGTGCCAGTAGCGCGGGAGCTACCGGGGAGCTGTTTTTT
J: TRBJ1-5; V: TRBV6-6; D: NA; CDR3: CASRLDSNQPQHF; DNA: TGTGCCAGCAGACTAGATAGCAATCAGCCCCAGCATTTT
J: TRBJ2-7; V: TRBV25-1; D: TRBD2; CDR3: CASSTSGYAYEQYF; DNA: TGTGCCAGCAGCACTAGCGGGTACGCCTACGAGCAGTACTTC
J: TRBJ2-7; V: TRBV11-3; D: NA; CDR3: CASSRRSYEQYF; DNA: TGTGCCAGCAGCCGGAGATCATACGAGCAGTACTTC
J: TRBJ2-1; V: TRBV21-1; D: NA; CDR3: CASRTSGKKGNEQFF; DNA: TGTGCCAGTCGGACTAGCGGGAAAAAAGGCAATGAGCAGTTCTTC
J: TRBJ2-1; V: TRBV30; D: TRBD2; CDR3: CAWSGVAGKKEQFF; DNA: TGTGCCTGGAGTGGAGTAGCGGGAAAAAAGGAGCAGTTCTTC
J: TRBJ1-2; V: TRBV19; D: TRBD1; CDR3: CASSMYDRDYGYTF; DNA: TGTGCCAGTAGTATGTACGACAGGGACTATGGCTACACCTTC
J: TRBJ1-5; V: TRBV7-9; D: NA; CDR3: CASRIQGTLNQPQHF; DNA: TGTGCCAGCAGGATACAAGGGACACTTAATCAGCCCCAGCATTTT
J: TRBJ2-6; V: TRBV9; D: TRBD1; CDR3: CASSAGQGAGANVLTF; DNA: TGTGCCAGCAGCGCCGGACAGGGGGCTGGGGCCAACGTCCTGACTTTC
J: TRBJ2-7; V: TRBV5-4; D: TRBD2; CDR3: CASSLPGTSGYEQYF; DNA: TGTGCCAGCAGCTTGCCCGGGACTAGCGGGTACGAGCAGTACTTC
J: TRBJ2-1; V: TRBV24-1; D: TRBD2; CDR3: CATSDPSGTSSYNEQFF; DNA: TGTGCCACCAGTGACCCTTCTGGGACTAGCTCCTACAATGAGCAGTTCTTC
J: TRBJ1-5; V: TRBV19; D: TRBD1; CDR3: CASSLTTGGYQPQHF; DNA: TGTGCCAGTAGTCTAACGACAGGGGGCTATCAGCCCCAGCATTTT
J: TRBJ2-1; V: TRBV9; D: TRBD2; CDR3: CASSGPTSSGRVTYNEQFF; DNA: TGTGCCAGCAGCGGACCTACCTCTAGCGGGAGGGTCACCTACAATGAGCAGTTCTTC
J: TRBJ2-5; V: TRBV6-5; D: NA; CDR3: CASTRQETQYF; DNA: TGTGCCAGCACGAGACAAGAGACCCAGTACTTC
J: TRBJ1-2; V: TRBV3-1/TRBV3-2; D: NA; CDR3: CASSPGRGAYGYTF; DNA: TGTGCCAGCAGCCCCGGACGGGGGGCGTATGGCTACACCTTC
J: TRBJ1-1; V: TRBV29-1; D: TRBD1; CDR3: CSVCGTGTTEAFF; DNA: TGCAGCGTGTGTGGGACAGGGACCACTGAAGCTTTCTTT
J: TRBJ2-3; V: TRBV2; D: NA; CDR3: CASSERTSGTDTQYF; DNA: TGTGCCAGCAGTGAAAGGACTTCGGGCACAGATACGCAGTATTTT
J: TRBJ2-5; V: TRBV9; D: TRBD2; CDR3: CASSVAGGQETQYF; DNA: TGTGCCAGCAGCGTCGCGGGAGGGCAAGAGACCCAGTACTTC
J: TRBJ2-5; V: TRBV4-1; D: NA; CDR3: CASSQVPGQQETQYF; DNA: TGCGCCAGCAGCCAAGTCCCGGGACAACAAGAGACCCAGTACTTC
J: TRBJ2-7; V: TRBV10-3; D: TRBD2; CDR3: CAIGTRVNEQYF; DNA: TGTGCCATCGGGACTAGAGTAAACGAGCAGTACTTC
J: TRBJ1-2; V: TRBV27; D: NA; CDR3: CASSHLSTGGGYTF; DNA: TGTGCCAGCAGCCATTTATCGACCGGAGGGGGCTACACCTTC
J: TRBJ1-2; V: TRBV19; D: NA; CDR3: CASSQRDKYGYTF; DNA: TGTGCCAGTAGTCAAAGGGACAAGTATGGCTACACCTTC
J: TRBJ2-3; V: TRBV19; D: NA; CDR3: CASSQGTDTQYF; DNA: TGTGCCAGTAGCCAGGGCACAGATACGCAGTATTTT